The rows below give T cell receptor beta chains drawn from one sample of a study of cytomegalovirus exposure and HLA in healthy donors. Measured with immunoSEQ multiplex PCR; TCRdb has only the in-frame clones, and not every one. The table shows about 250,000 clones, with roughly 87% occurring only once. The sample was PBMCs. These receptor sequences come from a man younger than 30 in good health and CMV-seropositive. Both conserved end residues are part of each CDR3. D genes are given only for firm matches. Only some rows state a clone size, as once, few, many or a class for expanded clones.

TRBV15	NA	TRBD2	TRBJ2-3	CATSRLTSGDTQYF	TGTGCCACCAGCAGATTGACTAGCGGAGATACGCAGTATTTT
TRBV30	NA	TRBD1	TRBJ1-1	CAWSGTGGRGEAFF	TGTGCCTGGTCCGGGACAGGGGGACGTGGCGAAGCTTTCTTT
TRBV6-5	NA	TRBD2	TRBJ2-2	CASSYSAGGVGELFF	TGTGCCAGCAGTTACTCAGCGGGAGGGGTCGGGGAGCTGTTTTTT
TRBV2	NA	TRBD1	TRBJ1-5	CASTVDRGNQPQHF	TGTGCCAGCACCGTAGACAGGGGCAATCAGCCCCAGCATTTT
TRBV28	NA	NA	TRBJ1-2	CASMGAQYGYTF	TGTGCCAGCATGGGTGCTCAATATGGCTACACCTTC
TRBV5-1	few	TRBD1	TRBJ1-2	CASSPDRGNYGYTF	TGCGCCAGCAGCCCGGACAGGGGTAACTATGGCTACACCTTC
TRBV5-6	NA	NA	TRBJ1-2	CASSPPGRRYGYTF	TGTGCCAGCAGCCCACCGGGACGCCGATATGGCTACACCTTC
TRBV28	NA	NA	TRBJ1-1	CASTRLAGNTEAFF	TGTGCCAGCACCCGCTTAGCAGGGAACACTGAAGCTTTCTTT
TRBV19	NA	NA	TRBJ1-5	CASSATAVRPQHF	TGTGCCAGTAGCGCGACAGCGGTCCGGCCCCAGCATTTT
TRBV6-5	NA	TRBD2	TRBJ2-7	CASTVAGGYEQYF	TGTGCCAGCACGGTGGCGGGAGGCTACGAGCAGTACTTC
TRBV5-1	NA	NA	TRBJ2-7	CASSSGTTYEQYF	TGCGCCAGCAGCTCCGGGACAACCTACGAGCAGTACTTC
TRBV27	NA	NA	TRBJ2-5	CASSSILEETQYF	TGTGCCAGCAGTTCAATATTGGAGGAGACCCAGTACTTC
TRBV11-1	once	TRBD1	TRBJ1-1	CASSSRDRGTEAFF	TGTGCCAGCAGTAGCCGGGACAGGGGTACTGAAGCTTTCTTT